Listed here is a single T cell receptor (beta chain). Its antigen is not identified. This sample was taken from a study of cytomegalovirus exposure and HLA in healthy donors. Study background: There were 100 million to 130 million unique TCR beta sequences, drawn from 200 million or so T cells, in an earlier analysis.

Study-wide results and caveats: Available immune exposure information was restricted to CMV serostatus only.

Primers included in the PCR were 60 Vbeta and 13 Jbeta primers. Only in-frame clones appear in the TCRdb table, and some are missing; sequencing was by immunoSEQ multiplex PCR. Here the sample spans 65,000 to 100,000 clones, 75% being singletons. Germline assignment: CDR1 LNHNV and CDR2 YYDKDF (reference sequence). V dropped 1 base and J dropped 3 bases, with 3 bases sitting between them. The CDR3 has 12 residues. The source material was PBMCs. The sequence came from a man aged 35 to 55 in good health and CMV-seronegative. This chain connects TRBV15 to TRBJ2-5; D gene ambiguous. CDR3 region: CATSRAEETQYF. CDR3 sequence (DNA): TGTGCCACCAGCAGAGCGGAAGAGACCCAGTACTTC.